The rows below give T cell receptor beta chains drawn from one sample of a study of blood T cell repertoires in COVID-19. Repertoires were generated with immunoSEQ multiplex PCR, while TCRdb's copy carries only in-frame clones and drops some. This table has over 250,000 clones, approximately 89% appearing once. Sequencing was performed on peripheral blood. These receptors were taken from a woman between 55 and 75 years old with acute or convalescent COVID-19. Both conserved end residues are part of each CDR3. Fields, in order: V gene, CDR3 length, J gene, clone size, D gene, CDR3 protein, CDR3 DNA. A D gene is named only where the DNA matches it firmly. Size is omitted from some rows. Given values are once, few, many or a class for expanded clones.

>TRBV18|13|TRBJ2-4|once|-
CASSPPGSGIQYF
TGTGCCAGCTCACCCCCGGGTAGTGGCATTCAGTACTTC
>TRBV28|20|TRBJ2-1|-|TRBD2
CASSAAGVASKSSSYNEQFF
TGTGCCAGCAGTGCCGCGGGGGTAGCGTCAAAATCGAGCTCCTACAATGAGCAGTTCTTC
>TRBV7-9|15|TRBJ1-6|-|-
CASSRGSSYNSPLHF
TGTGCCAGCAGCAGAGGGAGCTCCTATAATTCACCCCTCCACTTT
>TRBV5-4|16|TRBJ2-3|-|TRBD2
CASSLGGGASTDTQYF
TGTGCCAGCAGCTTGGGGGGGGGTGCGTCCACAGATACGCAGTATTTT
>TRBV4-3|15|TRBJ2-1|few|TRBD2
CASSQTSGGHNEQFF
TGCGCCAGCAGCCAGACTAGCGGGGGCCACAATGAGCAGTTCTTC
>TRBV28|17|TRBJ2-2|-|-
CASSLGVAGAYTGELFF
TGTGCCAGCAGTTTAGGCGTCGCGGGGGCCTACACCGGGGAGCTGTTTTTT
>TRBV2|14|TRBJ2-2|-|-
CASSAETTTGELFF
TGTGCCAGCAGTGCCGAGACAACCACCGGGGAGCTGTTTTTT
>TRBV5-6|12|TRBJ2-5|-|-
CASSLPRETQYF
TGTGCCAGCAGCTTGCCTAGAGAGACCCAGTACTTC
>TRBV7-2|13|TRBJ2-7|-|-
CASSLPVMSEQYF
TGTGCCAGCAGCTTACCGGTAATGAGCGAGCAGTACTTC
>TRBV10-3|13|TRBJ2-7|-|TRBD1
CAIRGTGGYEQYF
TGTGCCATCAGAGGTACAGGGGGTTACGAGCAGTACTTC
>TRBV25-1|13|TRBJ1-3|-|-
CASSDRGGNTIYF
TGTGCCAGCAGTGACAGGGGAGGAAACACCATATATTTT
>TRBV5-1|13|TRBJ2-7|-|TRBD1
CASSSGQVGEQYF
TGCGCCAGCAGCTCCGGACAGGTGGGCGAGCAGTACTTC
>TRBV4-1|15|TRBJ1-4|-|-
CASSQGRATNEKLFF
TGCGCCAGCAGCCAAGGTCGGGCAACTAATGAAAAACTGTTTTTT
>TRBV7-2|15|TRBJ2-1|once|-
CASRRLASTYNEQFF
TGTGCCAGCAGGCGCCTAGCGTCCACCTACAATGAGCAGTTCTTC
>TRBV5-1|14|TRBJ2-1|once|TRBD1
CASSAGQGLNEQFF
TGCGCCAGCTCCGCGGGACAGGGATTAAATGAGCAGTTCTTC
>TRBV3-1/TRBV3-2|16|TRBJ2-2|-|TRBD2
CASSREPGGPTGELFF
TGTGCCAGCAGCCGCGAGCCGGGAGGGCCCACCGGGGAGCTGTTTTTT
>TRBV25-1|15|TRBJ1-2|-|TRBD1
CASSGGTGGSYGYTF
TGTGCCAGCAGTGGGGGGACAGGGGGCAGCTATGGCTACACCTTC
>TRBV7-3|15|TRBJ2-3|-|TRBD2
CASSSRTSPTDTQYF
TGTGCCAGCAGCTCCCGGACTAGTCCCACAGATACGCAGTATTTT
>TRBV19|15|TRBJ1-1|-|-
CASSSRTALNTEAFF
TGTGCCAGTAGTTCCCGGACAGCGTTGAACACTGAAGCTTTCTTT
>TRBV19|13|TRBJ2-7|-|-
CASTGAPGYEQYF
TGTGCCAGTACTGGAGCCCCGGGATACGAGCAGTACTTC
>TRBV13|16|TRBJ1-4|-|-
CASSSYGEAVAEKLFF
TGTGCCAGCAGCTCGTATGGAGAGGCGGTTGCTGAAAAACTGTTTTTT
>TRBV5-4|14|TRBJ2-3|few|TRBD1
CASRPGQVTDTQYF
TGTGCCAGCCGGCCGGGACAGGTGACAGATACGCAGTATTTT
>TRBV15|17|TRBJ2-1|-|TRBD2
CATSRDPGTSGKNEQFF
TGTGCCACCAGCAGAGATCCGGGGACTAGCGGGAAGAATGAGCAGTTCTTC
>TRBV28|16|TRBJ2-1|-|TRBD1
CASSLSWTGGFDEQFF
TGTGCCAGCAGTTTGTCCTGGACAGGGGGCTTCGATGAGCAGTTCTTC
>TRBV10-3|14|TRBJ1-1|-|TRBD1
CAISRTGMDTEAFF
TGTGCCATCAGTAGGACAGGGATGGACACTGAAGCTTTCTTT